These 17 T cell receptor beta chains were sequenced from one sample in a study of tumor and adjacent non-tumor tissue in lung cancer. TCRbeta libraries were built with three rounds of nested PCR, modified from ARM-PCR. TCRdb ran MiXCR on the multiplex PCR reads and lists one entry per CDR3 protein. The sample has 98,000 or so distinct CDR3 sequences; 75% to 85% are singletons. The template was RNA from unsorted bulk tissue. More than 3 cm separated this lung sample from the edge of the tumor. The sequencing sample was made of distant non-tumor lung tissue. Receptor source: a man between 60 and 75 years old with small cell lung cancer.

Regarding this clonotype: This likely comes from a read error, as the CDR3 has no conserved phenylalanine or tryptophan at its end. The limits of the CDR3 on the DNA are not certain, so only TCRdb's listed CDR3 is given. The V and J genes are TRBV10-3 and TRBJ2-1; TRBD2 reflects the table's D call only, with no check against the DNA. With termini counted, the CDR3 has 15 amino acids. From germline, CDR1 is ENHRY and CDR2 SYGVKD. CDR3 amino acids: CVISESGTSGVRALS.

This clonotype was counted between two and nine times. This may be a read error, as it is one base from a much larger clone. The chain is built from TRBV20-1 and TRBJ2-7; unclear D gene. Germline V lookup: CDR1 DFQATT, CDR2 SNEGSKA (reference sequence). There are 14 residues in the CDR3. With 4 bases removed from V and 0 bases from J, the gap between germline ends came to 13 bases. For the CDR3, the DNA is TGCAGTGCTACTACCCCATCAAACTCCTACGAGCAGTACTTC. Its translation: CSATTPSNSYEQYF.

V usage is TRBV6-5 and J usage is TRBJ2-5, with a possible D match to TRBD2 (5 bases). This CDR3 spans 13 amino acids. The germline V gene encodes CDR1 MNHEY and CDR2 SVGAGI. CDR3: CISSYAGRETQYF. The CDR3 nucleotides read TGTATCAGCAGTTACGCTGGGAGAGAGACCCAGTACTTC.

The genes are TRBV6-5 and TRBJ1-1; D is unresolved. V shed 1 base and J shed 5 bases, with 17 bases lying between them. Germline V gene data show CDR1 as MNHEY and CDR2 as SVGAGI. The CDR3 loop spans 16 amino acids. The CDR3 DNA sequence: TGTGCCAGCAGTTACTTAACTTTGGGAGGAGGGACTGAAGCTTTCTTT. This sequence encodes CASSYLTLGGGTEAFF.

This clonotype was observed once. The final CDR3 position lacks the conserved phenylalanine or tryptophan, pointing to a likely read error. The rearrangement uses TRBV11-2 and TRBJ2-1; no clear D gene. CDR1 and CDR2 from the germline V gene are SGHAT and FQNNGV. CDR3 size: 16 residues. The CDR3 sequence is CTSSLRADSSYNEQFL. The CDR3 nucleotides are TGTACCAGCAGCCTTAGGGCAGATAGCTCCTACAATGAGCAGTTCTTA.

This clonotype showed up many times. Written as DNA, the CDR3 is TGTGCCAGCAGTTTTGCGGCGGGAGAAGGGTACAATGAGCAGTTCTTC. Protein product: CASSFAAGEGYNEQFF. This rearrangement joins TRBV28 to TRBJ2-1, with 7 nucleotides matching TRBD2. CDR3 length equals 16 residues. CDR1 MDHEN and CDR2 SYDVKM come from the germline V gene. V lost 3 bases to trimming and J lost 4 bases; unmatched junction nucleotides: 9.

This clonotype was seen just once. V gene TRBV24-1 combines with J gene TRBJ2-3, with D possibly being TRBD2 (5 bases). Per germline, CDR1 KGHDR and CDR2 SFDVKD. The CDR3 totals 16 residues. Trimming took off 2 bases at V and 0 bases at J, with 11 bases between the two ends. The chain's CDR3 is CATSDSALASTDTQYF. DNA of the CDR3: TGTGCCACCAGTGATTCAGCCCTAGCTAGCACAGATACGCAGTATTTT.

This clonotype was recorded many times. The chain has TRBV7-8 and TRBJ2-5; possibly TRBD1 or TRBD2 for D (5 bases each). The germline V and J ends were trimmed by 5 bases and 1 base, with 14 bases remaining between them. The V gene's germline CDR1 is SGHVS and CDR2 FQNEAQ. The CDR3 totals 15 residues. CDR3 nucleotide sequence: TGTGCCAGCAGCGCCTTATGGGGGACCCAAGAGACCCAGTACTTC. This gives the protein CASSALWGTQETQYF.

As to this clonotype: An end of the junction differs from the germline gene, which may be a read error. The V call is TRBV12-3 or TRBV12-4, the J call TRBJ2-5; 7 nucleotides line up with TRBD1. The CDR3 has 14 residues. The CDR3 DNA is TGTGCCATCAGTTTAGGGCGTGGTATGGACAGGACACACTTC. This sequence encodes CAISLGRGMDRTHF.

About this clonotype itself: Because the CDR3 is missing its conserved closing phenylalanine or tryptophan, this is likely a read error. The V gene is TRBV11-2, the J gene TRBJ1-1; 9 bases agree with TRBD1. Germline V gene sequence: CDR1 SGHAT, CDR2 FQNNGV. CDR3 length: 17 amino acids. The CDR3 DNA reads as TGTGCCAGCAGCTTAACAGGGGGCGAGGGTAGGAACACTGACGCTTTCTCT. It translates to CASSLTGGEGRNTDAFS.

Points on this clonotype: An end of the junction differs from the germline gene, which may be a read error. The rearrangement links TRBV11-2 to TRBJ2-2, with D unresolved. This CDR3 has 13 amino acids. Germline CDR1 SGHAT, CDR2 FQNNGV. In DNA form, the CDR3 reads TGTGCCAGCGGCTTAGTGGGCATCGGGGAGCTGTTTTTT. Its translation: CASGLVGIGELFF.

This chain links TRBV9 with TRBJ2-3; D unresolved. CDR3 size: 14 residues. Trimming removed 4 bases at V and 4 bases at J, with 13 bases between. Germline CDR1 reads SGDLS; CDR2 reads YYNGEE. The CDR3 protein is CASSNIAAPDTQYF. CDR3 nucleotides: TGTGCCAGCAGCAATATTGCCGCACCAGATACGCAGTATTTT.

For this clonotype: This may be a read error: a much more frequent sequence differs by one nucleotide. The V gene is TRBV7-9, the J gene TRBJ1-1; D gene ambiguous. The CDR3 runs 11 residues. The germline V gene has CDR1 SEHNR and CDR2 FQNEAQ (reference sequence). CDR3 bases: TGTACCAGCCGGGATAACACTGAAGCTTTCTTT. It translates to CTSRDNTEAFF.

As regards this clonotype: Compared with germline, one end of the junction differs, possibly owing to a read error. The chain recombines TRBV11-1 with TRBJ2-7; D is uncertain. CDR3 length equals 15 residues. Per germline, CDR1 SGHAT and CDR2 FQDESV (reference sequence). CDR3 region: CVSSQGPASVIEQYF. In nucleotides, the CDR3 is TGTGTCAGCAGCCAAGGGCCGGCATCGGTGATCGAGCAGTACTTC.

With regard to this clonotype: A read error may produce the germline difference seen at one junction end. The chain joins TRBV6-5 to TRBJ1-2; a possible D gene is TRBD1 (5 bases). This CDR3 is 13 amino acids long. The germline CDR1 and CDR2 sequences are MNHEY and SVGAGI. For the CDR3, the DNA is TGTGCCTGCAGTTACGACAGTAACTATGGCTACACTTTC. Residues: CACSYDSNYGYTF.

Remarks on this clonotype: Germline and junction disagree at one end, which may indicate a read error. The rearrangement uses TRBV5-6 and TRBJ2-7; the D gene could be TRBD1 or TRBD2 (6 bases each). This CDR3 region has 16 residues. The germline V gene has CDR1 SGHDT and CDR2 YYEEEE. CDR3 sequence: CASSRGVWTLTYEQYF. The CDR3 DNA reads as TGTGCCAGCAGCAGGGGGGTTTGGACCCTAACCTACGAGCAATACTTC.

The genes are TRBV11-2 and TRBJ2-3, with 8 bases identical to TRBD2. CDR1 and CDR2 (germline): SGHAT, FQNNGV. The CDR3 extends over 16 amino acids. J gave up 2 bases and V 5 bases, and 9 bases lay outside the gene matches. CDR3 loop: CASSLHGRADTDTQYF. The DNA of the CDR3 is TGTGCCAGCAGCCTCCACGGGAGGGCCGACACAGATACGCAGTATTTT.